A selection of T cell receptor beta chains follows, all from one sample in a study of cytotoxic CD8 clonotypes in ibrutinib-treated CLL. The data were produced by immunoSEQ multiplex PCR, yet TCRdb's version contains in-frame clones alone and is incomplete. The table lists some 130,000 clones, less than 90% of them singletons. This specimen consisted of PBMCs, obtained after 24 months of ibrutinib treatment. These receptors came from a human donor with chronic lymphocytic leukemia. Each CDR3 is given with its conserved first and last residue. Each record gives: V gene, D gene, clone size, J gene, CDR3 protein, CDR3 DNA. A D gene is named only where the DNA matches it firmly. Not all rows give a size; the values are once, few, many and, for expanded clones, a class.

TRBV7-2,.,.,TRBJ2-7,CASSLMASTEQYF,TGTGCCAGCAGCTTAATGGCGTCTACGGAGCAGTACTTC
TRBV5-8,.,.,TRBJ1-1,CASSFLQGSGNTEAFF,TGTGCCAGCAGCTTCCTACAGGGATCCGGGAACACTGAAGCTTTCTTT
TRBV6-1,.,.,TRBJ1-4,CASNLFTTNEKLFF,TGTGCCAGCAACCTATTTACAACTAATGAAAAACTGTTTTTT
TRBV7-2,.,.,TRBJ2-1,CASSPSFGGMGFF,TGTGCCAGCAGCCCTAGCTTTGGGGGTATGGGGTTCTTC
TRBV6-5,TRBD2,.,TRBJ2-1,CASTGPSGVYNEQFF,TGTGCCAGCACCGGGCCTAGCGGGGTCTACAATGAGCAGTTCTTC
TRBV10-3,.,.,TRBJ1-1,CAISALSTEAFF,TGTGCCATCAGTGCGCTAAGTACTGAAGCTTTCTTT
TRBV27,.,.,TRBJ1-1,CASRKSWDTRNTEAFF,TGTGCCAGCAGGAAGTCTTGGGACACACGGAACACTGAAGCTTTCTTT
TRBV7-2,.,once,TRBJ1-6,CASSLYGTWLNSPLHF,TGTGCCAGCAGCTTATATGGTACCTGGCTGAATTCACCCCTCCACTTT
TRBV7-7,.,.,TRBJ2-5,CASSLEGTQYF,TGTGCCAGCAGCTTAGAAGGGACCCAGTACTTC
TRBV9,.,.,TRBJ1-2,CASSVDVVPNYGYTF,TGTGCCAGCAGCGTAGATGTGGTTCCTAACTATGGCTACACCTTC
TRBV5-6,TRBD2,.,TRBJ2-3,CASSLGVAGGTDTQYF,TGTGCCAGCAGCTTGGGGGTAGCGGGGGGCACAGATACGCAGTATTTT
TRBV19,TRBD2,.,TRBJ2-3,CASSIQGPSGGRTDTQYF,TGTGCCAGTAGTATTCAGGGTCCTAGCGGGGGTAGGACAGATACGCAGTATTTT
TRBV30,.,.,TRBJ2-7,CACYKRAEQYF,TGTGCCTGTTATAAACGGGCAGAGCAGTACTTC
TRBV4-1,TRBD1,.,TRBJ1-1,CASSQEDRVLGVLLRGFF,TGCGCCAGCAGCCAAGAAGACAGGGTCCTAGGAGTCCTTTTACGGGGTTTCTTT